Here is one TCR beta chain with its context. Antigen specificity is unknown. This entry comes from a study of cytomegalovirus exposure and HLA in healthy donors. Background on the study: Caucasian-associated ancestry cluster membership applied to just over 80% of around 400 genotyped donors. Study-wide findings and caveats: In a later analysis, V- and J-gene trimming of beta chains associated with a DCLRE1C missense variant, replicated independently. It was assumed in the presence/absence analyses that sequencing depth was roughly uniform across donors. It is likely that the observed cluster of highly shared sequence variants was a sequencing artifact.

Primers included in the PCR were 60 Vbeta and 13 Jbeta primers. Profiling relied on immunoSEQ multiplex PCR, and the TCRdb table lists in-frame clones only, not all of them. This table has about 83,000 clones, 78% appearing once. Germline CDR1 and CDR2: SNHLY and FYNNEI. The CDR3 contains 14 residues. Sequenced input: PBMCs. This chain links TRBV2 with TRBJ2-5; D ambiguous. The assigned J gene may be wrong: the sequence end matches TRBJ2-7 better. This sequence was found in a man in his late teens or twenties in good health and CMV-seropositive. The CDR3 bases are TGTGCCAGCAGTGATTTCACCTTATCCTACGAGCAGTACTTC. It is translated as CASSDFTLSYEQYF.